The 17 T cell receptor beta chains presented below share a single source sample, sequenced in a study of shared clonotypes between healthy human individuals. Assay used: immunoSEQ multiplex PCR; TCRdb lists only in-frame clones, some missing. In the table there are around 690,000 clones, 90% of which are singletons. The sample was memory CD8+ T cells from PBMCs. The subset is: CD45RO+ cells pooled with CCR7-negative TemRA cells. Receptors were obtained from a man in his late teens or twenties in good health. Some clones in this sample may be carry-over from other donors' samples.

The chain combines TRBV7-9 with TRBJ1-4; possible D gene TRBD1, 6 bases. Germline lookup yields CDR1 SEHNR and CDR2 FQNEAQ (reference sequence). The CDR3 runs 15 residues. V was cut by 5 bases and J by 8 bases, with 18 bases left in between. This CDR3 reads CASSPPTGRGEKLFF. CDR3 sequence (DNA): TGTGCCAGCAGCCCCCCCACAGGGAGAGGAGAAAAACTGTTTTTT.

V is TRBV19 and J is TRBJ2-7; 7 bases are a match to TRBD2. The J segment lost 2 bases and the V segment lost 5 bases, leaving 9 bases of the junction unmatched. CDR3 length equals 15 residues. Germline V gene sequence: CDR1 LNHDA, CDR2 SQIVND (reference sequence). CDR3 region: CASSLEPGLTYEQYF. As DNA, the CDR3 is TGTGCCAGTAGTTTGGAGCCGGGACTAACCTACGAGCAGTACTTC.

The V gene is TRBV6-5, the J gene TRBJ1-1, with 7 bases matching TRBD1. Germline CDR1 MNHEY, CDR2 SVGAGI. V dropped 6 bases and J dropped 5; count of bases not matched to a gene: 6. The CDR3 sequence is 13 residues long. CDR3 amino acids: CASREGARTEAFF. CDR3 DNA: TGTGCCAGCAGGGAGGGGGCAAGGACTGAAGCTTTCTTT.

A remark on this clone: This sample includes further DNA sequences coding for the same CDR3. As DNA, the CDR3 is TGTGCCAGCAGTGAAGCGCCTAGATGGACTGAAGCTTTCTTT. Encoded protein: CASSEAPRWTEAFF. The J gene is TRBJ1-1, the V gene TRBV6-1, with D unresolved. The germline V gene has CDR1 MNHNS and CDR2 SASEGT. CDR3 length: 14 residues. The V end lost 0 bases, the J end lost 5 bases, and 10 bases lay between the germline ends.

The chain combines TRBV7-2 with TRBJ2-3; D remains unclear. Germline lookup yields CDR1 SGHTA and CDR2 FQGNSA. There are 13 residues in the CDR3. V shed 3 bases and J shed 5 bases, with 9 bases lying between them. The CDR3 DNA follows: TGTGCCAGCAGCTTTGCGTGGGGAGATACGCAGTATTTT. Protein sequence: CASSFAWGDTQYF. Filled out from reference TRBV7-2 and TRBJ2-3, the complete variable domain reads GAGVSQSPSNKVTEKGKDVELRCDPISGHTALYWYRQSLGQGLEFLIYFQGNSAPDKSGLPSDRFSAERTGGSVSTLTIQRTQQEDSAVYLCASSFAWGDTQYFGPGTRLTVL.

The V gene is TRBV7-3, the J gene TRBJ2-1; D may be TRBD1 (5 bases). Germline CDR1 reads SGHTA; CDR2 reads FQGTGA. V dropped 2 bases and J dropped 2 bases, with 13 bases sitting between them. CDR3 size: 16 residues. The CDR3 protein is CASSLGFRDPYNEQFF. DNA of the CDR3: TGTGCCAGCAGCTTAGGGTTCAGGGATCCCTACAATGAGCAGTTCTTC.

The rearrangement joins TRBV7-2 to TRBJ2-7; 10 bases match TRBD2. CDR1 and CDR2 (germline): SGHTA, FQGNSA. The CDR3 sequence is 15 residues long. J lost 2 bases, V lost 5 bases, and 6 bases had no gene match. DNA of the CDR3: TGTGCCAGCAGCGTCGGACTAGCGGTGGCCTACGAGCAGTACTTC. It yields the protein CASSVGLAVAYEQYF.

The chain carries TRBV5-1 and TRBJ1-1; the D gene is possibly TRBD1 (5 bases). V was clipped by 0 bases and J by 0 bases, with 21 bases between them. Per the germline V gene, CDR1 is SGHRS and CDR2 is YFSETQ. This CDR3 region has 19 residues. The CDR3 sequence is CASSLDPGLMGPMNTEAFF. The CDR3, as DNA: TGCGCCAGCAGCTTGGATCCCGGGCTAATGGGGCCAATGAACACTGAAGCTTTCTTT. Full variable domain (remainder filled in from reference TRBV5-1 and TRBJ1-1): KAGVTQTPRYLIKTRGQQVTLSCSPISGHRSVSWYQQTPGQGLQFLFEYFSETQRNKGNFPGRFSGRQFSNSRSEMNVSTLELGDSALYLCASSLDPGLMGPMNTEAFFGQGTRLTVV.

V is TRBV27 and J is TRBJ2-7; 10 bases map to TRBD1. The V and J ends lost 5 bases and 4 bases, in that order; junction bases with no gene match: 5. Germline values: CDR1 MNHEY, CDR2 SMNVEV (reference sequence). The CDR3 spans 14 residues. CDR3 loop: CASSDRGLHYEQYF. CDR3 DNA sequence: TGTGCCAGCAGTGACAGGGGGCTACATTACGAGCAGTACTTC.

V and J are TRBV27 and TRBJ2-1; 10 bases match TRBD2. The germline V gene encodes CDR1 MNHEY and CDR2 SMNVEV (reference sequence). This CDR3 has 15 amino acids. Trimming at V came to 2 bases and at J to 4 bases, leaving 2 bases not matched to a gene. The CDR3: CASSLASGGYNEQFF. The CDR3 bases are TGTGCCAGCAGTTTAGCTAGCGGGGGTTACAATGAGCAGTTCTTC.

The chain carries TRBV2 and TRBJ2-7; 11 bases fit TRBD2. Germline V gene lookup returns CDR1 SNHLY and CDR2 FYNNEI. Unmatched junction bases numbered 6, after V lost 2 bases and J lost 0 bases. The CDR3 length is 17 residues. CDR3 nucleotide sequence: TGTGCCAGCAGTGAATGGACTAGCGGGCGGGACTCCTACGAGCAGTACTTC. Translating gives CASSEWTSGRDSYEQYF. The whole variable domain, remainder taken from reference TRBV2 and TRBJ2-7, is EPEVTQTPSHQVTQMGQEVILRCVPISNHLYFYWYRQILGQKVEFLVSFYNNEISEKSEIFDDQFSVERPDGSNFTLKIRSTKLEDSAMYFCASSEWTSGRDSYEQYFGPGTRLTVT.

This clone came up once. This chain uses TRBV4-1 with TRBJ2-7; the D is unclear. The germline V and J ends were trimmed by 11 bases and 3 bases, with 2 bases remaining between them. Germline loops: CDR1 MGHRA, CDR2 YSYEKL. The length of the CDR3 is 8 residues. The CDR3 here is CALYEQYF. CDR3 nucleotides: TGCGCCCTCTACGAGCAGTACTTC.

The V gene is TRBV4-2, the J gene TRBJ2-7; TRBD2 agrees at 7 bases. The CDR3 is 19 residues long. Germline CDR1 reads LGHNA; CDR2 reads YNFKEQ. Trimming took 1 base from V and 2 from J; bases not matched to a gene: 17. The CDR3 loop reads CASSQGDLHEAGAPYEQYF. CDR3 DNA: TGTGCCAGCAGCCAAGGTGATCTTCATGAGGCGGGAGCGCCCTACGAGCAGTACTTC.

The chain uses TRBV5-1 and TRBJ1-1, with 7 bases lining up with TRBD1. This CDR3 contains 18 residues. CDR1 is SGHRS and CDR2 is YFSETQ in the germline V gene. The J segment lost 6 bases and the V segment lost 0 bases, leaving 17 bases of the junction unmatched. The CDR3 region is CASSLAPTGRSVSSEAFF. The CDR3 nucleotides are TGCGCCAGCAGCTTGGCCCCGACAGGGAGGTCCGTTAGCTCTGAAGCTTTCTTT.

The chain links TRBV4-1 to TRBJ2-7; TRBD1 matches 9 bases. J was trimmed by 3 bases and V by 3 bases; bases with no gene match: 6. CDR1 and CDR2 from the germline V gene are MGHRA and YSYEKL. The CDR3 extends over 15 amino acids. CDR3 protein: CASSQNDRGGYEQYF. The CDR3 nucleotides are TGCGCCAGCAGCCAGAATGACAGGGGGGGCTACGAGCAGTACTTC.

The CDR3 DNA reads as TGTGCCAGCAGTCAAAAAGGGGGGTTGAACACTGAAGCTTTCTTT. Protein: CASSQKGGLNTEAFF. V is TRBV27 and J is TRBJ1-1, with a tentative D call TRBD1 (6 bases). This CDR3 comprises 15 residues. The germline V and J ends were trimmed by 5 bases and 0 bases, with 13 bases remaining between them. The V gene's germline CDR1 is MNHEY and CDR2 SMNVEV (reference sequence).

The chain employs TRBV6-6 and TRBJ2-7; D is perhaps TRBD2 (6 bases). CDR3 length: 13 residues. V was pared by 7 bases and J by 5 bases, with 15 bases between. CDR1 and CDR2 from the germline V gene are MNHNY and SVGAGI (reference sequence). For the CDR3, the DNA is TGTGCCAGCAATGGAGGGCTTGAGGACGAGCAGTACTTC. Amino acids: CASNGGLEDEQYF.